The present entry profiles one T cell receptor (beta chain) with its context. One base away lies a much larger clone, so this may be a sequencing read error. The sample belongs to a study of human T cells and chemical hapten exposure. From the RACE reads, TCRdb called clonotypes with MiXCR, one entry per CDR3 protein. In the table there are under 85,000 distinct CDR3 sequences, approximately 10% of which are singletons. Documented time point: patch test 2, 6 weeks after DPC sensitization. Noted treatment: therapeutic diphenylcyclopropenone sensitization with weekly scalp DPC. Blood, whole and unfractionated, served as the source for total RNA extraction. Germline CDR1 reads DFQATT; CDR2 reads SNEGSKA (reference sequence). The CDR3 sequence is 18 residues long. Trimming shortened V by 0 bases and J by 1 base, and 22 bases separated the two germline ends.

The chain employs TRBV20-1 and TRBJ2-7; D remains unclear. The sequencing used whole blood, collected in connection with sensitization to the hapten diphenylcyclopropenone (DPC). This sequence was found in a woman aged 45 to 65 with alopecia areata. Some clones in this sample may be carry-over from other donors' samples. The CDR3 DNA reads TGCAGTGCTAGAGACTACTTTAGTCCGCAAGCCTTTTCCTACGAGCAGTACTTC. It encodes CSARDYFSPQAFSYEQYF.